The sample holds many counts of the clone carrying this T cell receptor (beta chain). The antigen is undetermined. TCRdb reassembled clones from the PCR reads with MiXCR. The top ten hold approximately 30% of the sample, which has around 23,000 clones, less than 25% seen once. The data belong to a study of metastatic and nonmetastatic thyroid tumors. The study's findings and limits: Benign nodules were reported to have significantly lower TCR beta diversity than malignant thyroid tumors, in blood and tumor.

No treatment of any kind had been given to any patient before thyroid surgery. This clonotype was sampled from a male donor with papillary thyroid cancer or a benign thyroid nodule (not recorded which). Some clones in this sample may be carry-over from other donors' samples. Sequences were obtained from blood.

CDR3 sequence (DNA): TGTGCCAGCAGCCGAAGACTCTCTGGAAACACCATATATTTT. Translating gives CASSRRLSGNTIYF. V and J are TRBV12-3 or TRBV12-4 and TRBJ1-3; D is undetermined. This CDR3 region has 14 residues. The germline V and J ends were trimmed by 6 bases and 0 bases, with 9 bases remaining between them.